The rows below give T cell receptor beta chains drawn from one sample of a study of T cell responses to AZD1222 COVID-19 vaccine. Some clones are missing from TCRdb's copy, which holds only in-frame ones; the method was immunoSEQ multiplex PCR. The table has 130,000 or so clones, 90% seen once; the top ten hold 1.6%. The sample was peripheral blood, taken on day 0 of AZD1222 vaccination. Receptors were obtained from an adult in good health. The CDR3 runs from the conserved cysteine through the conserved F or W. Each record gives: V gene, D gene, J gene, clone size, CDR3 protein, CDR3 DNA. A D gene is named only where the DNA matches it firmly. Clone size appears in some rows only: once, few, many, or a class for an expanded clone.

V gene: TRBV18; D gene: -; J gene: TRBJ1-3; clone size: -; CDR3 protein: CASSRGHNPSGNTIYF; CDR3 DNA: TGTGCCAGCTCACGGGGACATAACCCCTCTGGAAACACCATATATTTT
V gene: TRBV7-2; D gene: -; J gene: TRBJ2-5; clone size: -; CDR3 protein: CASSLGPSVRETQYF; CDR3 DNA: TGTGCCAGCAGCTTAGGCCCTAGCGTGAGAGAGACCCAGTACTTC
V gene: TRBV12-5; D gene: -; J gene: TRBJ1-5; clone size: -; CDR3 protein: CASGFGGGNFNQPQHF; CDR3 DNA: TGTGCTAGTGGTTTTGGGGGAGGGAACTTTAATCAGCCCCAGCATTTT
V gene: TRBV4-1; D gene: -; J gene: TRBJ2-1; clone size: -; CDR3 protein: CASSEWGTGVPSYNEQFF; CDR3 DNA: TGCGCCAGCAGCGAGTGGGGTACGGGGGTCCCCTCCTACAATGAGCAGTTCTTC
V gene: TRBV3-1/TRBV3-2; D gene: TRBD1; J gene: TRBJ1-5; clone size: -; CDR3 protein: CASSNTGTGLNQPQHF; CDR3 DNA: TGTGCCAGCAGCAATACCGGGACAGGCCTCAATCAGCCCCAGCATTTT
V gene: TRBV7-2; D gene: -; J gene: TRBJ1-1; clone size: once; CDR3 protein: CASSLIDKQEAFF; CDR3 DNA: TGTGCCAGCAGCCTAATAGACAAACAGGAAGCTTTCTTT
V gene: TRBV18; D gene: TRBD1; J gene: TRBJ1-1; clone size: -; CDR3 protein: CASSPRDSLNTEAFF; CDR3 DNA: TGTGCCAGCTCACCTAGGGACAGCCTGAACACTGAAGCTTTCTTT
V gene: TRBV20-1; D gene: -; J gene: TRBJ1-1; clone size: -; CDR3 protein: CSASFREGTEAFF; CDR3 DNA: TGCAGTGCTAGTTTCAGGGAGGGAACTGAAGCTTTCTTT
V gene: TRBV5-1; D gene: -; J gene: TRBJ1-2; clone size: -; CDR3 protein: CASSPEGVGDGYTF; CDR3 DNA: TGCGCCAGCAGCCCGGAGGGGGTCGGGGATGGCTACACCTTC
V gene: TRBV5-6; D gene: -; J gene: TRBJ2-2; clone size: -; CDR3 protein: CASSAATYTGELFF; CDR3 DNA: TGTGCCAGCAGCGCCGCCACCTACACCGGGGAGCTGTTTTTT
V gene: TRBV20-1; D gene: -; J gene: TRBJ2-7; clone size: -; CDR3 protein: CSASIGQILVEQYF; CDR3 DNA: TGCAGTGCTAGTATAGGACAAATCCTCGTTGAGCAGTACTTC
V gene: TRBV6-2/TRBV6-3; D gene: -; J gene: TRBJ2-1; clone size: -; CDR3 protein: CASSYGGSYNEQFF; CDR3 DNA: TGTGCCAGCAGTTATGGGGGATCCTACAATGAGCAGTTCTTC
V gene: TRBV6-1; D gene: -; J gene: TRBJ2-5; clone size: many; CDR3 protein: CASSEIGGRGRETQYF; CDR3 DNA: TGTGCCAGCAGTGAAATTGGCGGGCGAGGACGGGAGACCCAGTACTTC
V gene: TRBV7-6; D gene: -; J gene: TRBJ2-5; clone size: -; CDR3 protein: CASSLNLGGGGETQYF; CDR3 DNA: TGTGCCAGCAGCTTAAATTTAGGAGGGGGCGGGGAGACCCAGTACTTC
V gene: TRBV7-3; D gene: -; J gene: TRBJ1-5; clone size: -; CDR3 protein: CASSPPGTTSRSNQPQHF; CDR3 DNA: TGTGCCAGCAGCCCCCCCGGGACAACAAGCCGAAGCAATCAGCCCCAGCATTTT
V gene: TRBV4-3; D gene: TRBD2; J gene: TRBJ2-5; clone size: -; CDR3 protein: CASSRISGSGETQYF; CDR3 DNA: TGCGCCAGCAGCCGTATCAGCGGGAGCGGAGAGACCCAGTACTTC
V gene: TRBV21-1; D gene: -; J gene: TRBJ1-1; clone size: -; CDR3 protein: CASSLHRANTEAFF; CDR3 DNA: TGTGCCAGCAGCTTGCACAGAGCGAACACTGAAGCTTTCTTT
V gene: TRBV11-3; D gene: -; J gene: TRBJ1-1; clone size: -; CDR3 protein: CASSLGTINEAFF; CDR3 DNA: TGTGCCAGCAGCTTAGGTACTATTAATGAAGCTTTCTTT
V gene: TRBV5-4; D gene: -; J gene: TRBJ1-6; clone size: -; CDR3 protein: CASSLAKKGASPLHF; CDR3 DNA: TGTGCCAGCAGCTTGGCCAAAAAGGGAGCTTCACCCCTCCACTTT
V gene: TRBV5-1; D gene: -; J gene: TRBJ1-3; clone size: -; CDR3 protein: CASSPGGAGTSSGNTIYF; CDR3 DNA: TGCGCCAGCTCACCCGGCGGGGCAGGCACGAGCTCTGGAAACACCATATATTTT
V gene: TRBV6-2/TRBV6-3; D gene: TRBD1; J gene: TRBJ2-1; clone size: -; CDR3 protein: CASSSDRGEQFF; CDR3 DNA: TGTGCCAGCAGCTCCGACAGGGGAGAGCAGTTCTTC
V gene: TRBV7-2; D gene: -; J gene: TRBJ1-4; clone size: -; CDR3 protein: CASSRETYGRSYNEKLFF; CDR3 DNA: TGTGCCAGCAGCCGCGAAACTTATGGGAGGAGTTATAATGAAAAACTGTTTTTT
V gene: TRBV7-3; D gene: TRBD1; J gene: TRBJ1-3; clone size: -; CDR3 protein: CASSSHRGQSSGNTIYF; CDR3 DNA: TGTGCCAGCAGCTCGCACAGGGGCCAGAGCTCTGGAAACACCATATATTTT
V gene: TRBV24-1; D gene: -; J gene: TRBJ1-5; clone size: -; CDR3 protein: CATSASKKGSNQPQHF; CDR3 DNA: TGTGCCACCAGTGCGTCAAAAAAGGGCAGCAATCAGCCCCAGCATTTT
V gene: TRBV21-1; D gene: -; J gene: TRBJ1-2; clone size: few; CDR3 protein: CASSKLGGASSGYTF; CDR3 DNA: TGTGCCAGCAGCAAACTGGGCGGCGCAAGCAGCGGCTACACCTTC
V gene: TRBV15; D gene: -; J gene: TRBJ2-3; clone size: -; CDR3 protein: CATSRDMDTQYF; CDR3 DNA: TGTGCCACCAGCAGAGACATGGATACGCAGTATTTT
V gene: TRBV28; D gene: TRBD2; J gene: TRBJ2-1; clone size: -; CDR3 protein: CASSLSSSPWSSGGTYNEQFF; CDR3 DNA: TGTGCCAGCAGCTTAAGTTCCTCGCCCTGGAGTAGCGGGGGTACCTACAATGAGCAGTTCTTC
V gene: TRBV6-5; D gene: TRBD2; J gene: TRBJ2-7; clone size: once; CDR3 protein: CASSYSKGGSYEQYF; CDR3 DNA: TGTGCCAGCAGTTACTCGAAGGGCGGGAGCTACGAGCAGTACTTC
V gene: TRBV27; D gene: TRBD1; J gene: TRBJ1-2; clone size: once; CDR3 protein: CASSLGTRGGGYTF; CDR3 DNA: TGTGCCAGCAGTTTAGGCACCAGGGGGGGTGGCTACACCTTC
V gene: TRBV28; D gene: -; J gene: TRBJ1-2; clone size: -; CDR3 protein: CASSWDRYGYTF; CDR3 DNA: TGTGCCAGCAGTTGGGACCGCTATGGCTACACCTTC
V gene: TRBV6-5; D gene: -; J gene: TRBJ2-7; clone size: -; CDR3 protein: CASTSFSYEQYF; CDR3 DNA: TGTGCCAGCACCTCTTTCTCCTACGAGCAGTACTTC
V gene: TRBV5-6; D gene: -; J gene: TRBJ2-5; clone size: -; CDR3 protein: CASSHRDQETQYF; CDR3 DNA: TGTGCCAGCAGCCACAGGGATCAAGAGACCCAGTACTTC
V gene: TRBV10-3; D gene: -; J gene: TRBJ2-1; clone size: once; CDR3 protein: CAISAEPQFF; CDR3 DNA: TGTGCCATCAGTGCTGAACCGCAGTTCTTC
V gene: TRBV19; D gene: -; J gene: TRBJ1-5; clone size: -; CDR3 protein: CASSIYRQPQHF; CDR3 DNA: TGTGCCAGTAGTATTTACCGACAGCCCCAGCATTTT
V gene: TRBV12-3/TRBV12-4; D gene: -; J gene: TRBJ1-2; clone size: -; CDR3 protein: CASSLQEGYTF; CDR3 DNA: TGTGCCAGCAGTTTACAGGAAGGCTACACCTTC
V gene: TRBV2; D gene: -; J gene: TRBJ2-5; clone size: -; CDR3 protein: CASSERQTQYF; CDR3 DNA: TGTGCCAGCAGTGAAAGGCAGACCCAGTACTTC
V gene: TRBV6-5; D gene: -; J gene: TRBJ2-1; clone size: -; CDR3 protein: CASSYSLPYNEQFF; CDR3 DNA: TGTGCCAGCAGTTACTCGTTACCCTACAATGAGCAGTTCTTC
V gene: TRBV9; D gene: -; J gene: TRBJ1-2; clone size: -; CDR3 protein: CASSVGGFGGYGYTF; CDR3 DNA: TGTGCCAGCAGCGTAGGGGGATTTGGGGGCTATGGCTACACCTTC
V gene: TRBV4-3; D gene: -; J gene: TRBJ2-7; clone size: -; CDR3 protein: CASSQERASPYEQYF; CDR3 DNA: TGCGCCAGCAGCCAGGAGAGGGCCTCTCCTTACGAGCAGTACTTC
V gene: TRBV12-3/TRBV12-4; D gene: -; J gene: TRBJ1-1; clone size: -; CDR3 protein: CASTQGPGEAFF; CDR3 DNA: TGTGCCAGCACCCAGGGACCGGGTGAAGCTTTCTTT
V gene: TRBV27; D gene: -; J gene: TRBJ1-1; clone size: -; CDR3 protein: CASRMTDMNTEAFF; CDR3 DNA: TGTGCCAGCCGAATGACGGACATGAACACTGAAGCTTTCTTT
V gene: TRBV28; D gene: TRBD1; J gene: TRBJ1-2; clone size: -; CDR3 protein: CASSLGRRGGSNTF; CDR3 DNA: TGTGCCAGCAGTTTAGGGAGGCGAGGGGGCTCCAACACCTTC
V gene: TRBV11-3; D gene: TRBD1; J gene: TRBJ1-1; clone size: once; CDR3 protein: CASSPGGGWNTEAFF; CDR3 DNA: TGTGCCAGCAGCCCAGGGGGAGGCTGGAACACTGAAGCTTTCTTT
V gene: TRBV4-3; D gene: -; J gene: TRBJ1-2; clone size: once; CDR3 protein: CASSQMGGANYGYTF; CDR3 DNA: TGCGCCAGCAGCCAGATGGGGGGGGCTAACTATGGCTACACCTTC
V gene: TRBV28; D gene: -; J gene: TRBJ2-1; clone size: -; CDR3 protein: CASGGGAYNEQFF; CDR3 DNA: TGTGCCAGCGGAGGGGGGGCCTACAATGAGCAGTTCTTC
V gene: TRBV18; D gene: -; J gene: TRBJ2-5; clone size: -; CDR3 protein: CASSPKETQYF; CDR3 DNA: TGTGCCAGCTCACCAAAAGAGACCCAGTACTTC
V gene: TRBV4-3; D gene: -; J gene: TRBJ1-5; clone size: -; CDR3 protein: CASSQDRAGNQPQHF; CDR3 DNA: TGCGCCAGCAGCCAGGATCGAGCCGGCAATCAGCCCCAGCATTTT
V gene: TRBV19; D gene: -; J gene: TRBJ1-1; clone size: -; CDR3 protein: CASSLQMNTEAFF; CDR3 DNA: TGTGCCAGTAGTTTGCAGATGAACACTGAAGCTTTCTTT